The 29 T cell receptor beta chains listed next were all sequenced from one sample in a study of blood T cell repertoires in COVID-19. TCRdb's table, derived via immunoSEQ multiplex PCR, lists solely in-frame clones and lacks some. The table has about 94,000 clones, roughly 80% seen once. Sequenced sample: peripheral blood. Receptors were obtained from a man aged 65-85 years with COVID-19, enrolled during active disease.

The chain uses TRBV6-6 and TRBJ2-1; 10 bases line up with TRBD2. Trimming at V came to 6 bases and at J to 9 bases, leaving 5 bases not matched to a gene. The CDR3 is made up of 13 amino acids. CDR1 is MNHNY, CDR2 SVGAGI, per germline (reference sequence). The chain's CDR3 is CASREREGFEQFF. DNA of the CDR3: TGTGCCAGCAGAGAGCGGGAGGGTTTTGAGCAGTTCTTC.

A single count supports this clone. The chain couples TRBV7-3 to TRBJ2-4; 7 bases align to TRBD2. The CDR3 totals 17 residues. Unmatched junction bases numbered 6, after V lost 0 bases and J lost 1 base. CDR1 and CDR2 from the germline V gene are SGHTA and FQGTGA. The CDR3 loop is CASSLTKRGGAKNIQYF. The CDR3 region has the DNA TGTGCCAGCAGCTTAACGAAAAGGGGAGGGGCCAAAAACATTCAGTACTTC.

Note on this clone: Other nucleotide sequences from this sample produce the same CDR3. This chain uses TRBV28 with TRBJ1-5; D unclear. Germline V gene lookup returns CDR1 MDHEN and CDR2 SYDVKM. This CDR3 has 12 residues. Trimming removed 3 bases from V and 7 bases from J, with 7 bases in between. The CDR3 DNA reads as TGTGCCAGCAGTTTTTCAGGCCAGCCCCAGCATTTT. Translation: CASSFSGQPQHF.

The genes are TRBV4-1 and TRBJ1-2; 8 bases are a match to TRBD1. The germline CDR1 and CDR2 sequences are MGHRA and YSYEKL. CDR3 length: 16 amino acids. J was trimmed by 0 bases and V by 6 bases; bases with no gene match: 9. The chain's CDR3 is CASRNERQGTNYGYTF. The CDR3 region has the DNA TGCGCCAGCAGAAATGAAAGACAGGGGACTAACTATGGCTACACCTTC.

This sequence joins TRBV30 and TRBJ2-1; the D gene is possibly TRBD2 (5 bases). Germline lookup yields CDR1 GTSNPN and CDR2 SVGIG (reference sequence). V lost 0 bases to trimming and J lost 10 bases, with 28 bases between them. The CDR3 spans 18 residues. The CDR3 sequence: CAWSVQRWVVKNRGEQFF. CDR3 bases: TGTGCCTGGAGTGTACAGAGATGGGTAGTCAAGAATCGAGGGGAGCAGTTCTTC.

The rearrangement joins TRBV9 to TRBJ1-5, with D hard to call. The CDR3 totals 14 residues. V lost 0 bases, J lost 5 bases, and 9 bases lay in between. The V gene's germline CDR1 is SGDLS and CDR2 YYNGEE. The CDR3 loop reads CASSVGGYYQPQHF. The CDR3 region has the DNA TGTGCCAGCAGCGTAGGAGGGTATTATCAGCCCCAGCATTTT.

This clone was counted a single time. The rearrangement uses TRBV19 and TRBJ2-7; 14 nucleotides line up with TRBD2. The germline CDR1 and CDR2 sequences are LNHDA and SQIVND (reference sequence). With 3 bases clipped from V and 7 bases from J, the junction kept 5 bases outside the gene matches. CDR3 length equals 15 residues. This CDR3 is CASSMGTSGSREQYF. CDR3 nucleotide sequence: TGTGCCAGTAGTATGGGGACTAGCGGGAGTCGTGAGCAGTACTTC.

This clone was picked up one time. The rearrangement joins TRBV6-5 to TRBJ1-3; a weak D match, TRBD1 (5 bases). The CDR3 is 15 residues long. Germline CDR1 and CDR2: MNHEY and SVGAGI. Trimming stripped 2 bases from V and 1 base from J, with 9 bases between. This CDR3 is CASSYGALSGNTIYF. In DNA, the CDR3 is TGTGCCAGCAGTTACGGGGCGCTGTCTGGAAACACCATATATTTT.

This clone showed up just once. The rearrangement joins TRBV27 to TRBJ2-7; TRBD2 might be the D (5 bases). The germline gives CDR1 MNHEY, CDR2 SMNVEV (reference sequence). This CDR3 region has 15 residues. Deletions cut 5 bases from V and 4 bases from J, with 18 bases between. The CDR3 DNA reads TGTGCCAGCAGTCTCCTCCCAGGTAGCGAGTACGAGCAGTACTTC. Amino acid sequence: CASSLLPGSEYEQYF.

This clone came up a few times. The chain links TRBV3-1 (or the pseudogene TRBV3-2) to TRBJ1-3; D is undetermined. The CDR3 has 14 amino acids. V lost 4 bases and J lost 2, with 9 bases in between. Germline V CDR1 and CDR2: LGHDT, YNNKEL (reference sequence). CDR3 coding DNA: TGTGCCAGCAGCCCCACCCAGACTGGAAACACCATATATTTT. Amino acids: CASSPTQTGNTIYF.

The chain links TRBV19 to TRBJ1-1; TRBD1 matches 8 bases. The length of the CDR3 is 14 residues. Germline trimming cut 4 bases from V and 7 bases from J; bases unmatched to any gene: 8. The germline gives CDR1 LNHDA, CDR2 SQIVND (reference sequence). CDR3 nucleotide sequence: TGTGCCAGTAGTACCCAACCAGGGGGCGGTGAAGCTTTCTTT. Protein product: CASSTQPGGGEAFF.

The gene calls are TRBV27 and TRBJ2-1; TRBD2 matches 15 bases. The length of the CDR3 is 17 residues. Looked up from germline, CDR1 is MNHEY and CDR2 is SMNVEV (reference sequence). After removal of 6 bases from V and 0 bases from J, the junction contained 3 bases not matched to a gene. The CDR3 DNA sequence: TGTGCCAGCAGGGGACTAGCGGGAGGATTCTCCTACAATGAGCAGTTCTTC. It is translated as CASRGLAGGFSYNEQFF.

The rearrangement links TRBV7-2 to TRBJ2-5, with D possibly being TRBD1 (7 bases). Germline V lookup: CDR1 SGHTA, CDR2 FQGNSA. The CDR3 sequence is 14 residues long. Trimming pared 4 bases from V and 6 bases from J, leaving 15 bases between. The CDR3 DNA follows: TGTGCCAGCAGCTCGCGGGACAGTAAGAAGACCCAGTACTTC. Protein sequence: CASSSRDSKKTQYF.

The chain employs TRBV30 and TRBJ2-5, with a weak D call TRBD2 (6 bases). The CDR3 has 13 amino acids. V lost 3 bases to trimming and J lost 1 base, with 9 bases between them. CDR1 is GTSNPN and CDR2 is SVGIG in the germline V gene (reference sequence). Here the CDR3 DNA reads TGTGCCTGGAGAGGAGGGGCCCAAGAGACCCAGTACTTC. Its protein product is CAWRGGAQETQYF.

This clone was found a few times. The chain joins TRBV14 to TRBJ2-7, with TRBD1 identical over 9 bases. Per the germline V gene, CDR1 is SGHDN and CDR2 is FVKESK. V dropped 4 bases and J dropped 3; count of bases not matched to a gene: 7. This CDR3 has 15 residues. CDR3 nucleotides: TGTGCCAGCAGCCCCTGGGGGACAGGGAGCTACGAGCAGTACTTC. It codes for CASSPWGTGSYEQYF.

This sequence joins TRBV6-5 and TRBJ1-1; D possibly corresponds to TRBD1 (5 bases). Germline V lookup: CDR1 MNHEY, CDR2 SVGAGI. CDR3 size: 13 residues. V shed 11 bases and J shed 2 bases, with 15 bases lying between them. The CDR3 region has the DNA TGTGCCGCCAGGGTTTCGGTTAACACTGAAGCTTTCTTT. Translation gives CAARVSVNTEAFF.

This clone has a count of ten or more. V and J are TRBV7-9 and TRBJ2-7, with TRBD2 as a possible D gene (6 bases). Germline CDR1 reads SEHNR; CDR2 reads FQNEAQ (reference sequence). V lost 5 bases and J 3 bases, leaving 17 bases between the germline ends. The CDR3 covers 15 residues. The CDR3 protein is CASSGPGRDFYEQYF. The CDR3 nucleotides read TGTGCCAGCAGCGGCCCGGGTCGGGACTTCTACGAGCAGTACTTC.

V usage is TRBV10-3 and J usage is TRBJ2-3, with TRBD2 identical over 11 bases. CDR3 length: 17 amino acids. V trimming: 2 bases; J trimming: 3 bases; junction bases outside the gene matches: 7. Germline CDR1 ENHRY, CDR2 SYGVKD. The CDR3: CAISERASGGNTDTQYF. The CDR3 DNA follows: TGTGCCATCAGTGAGCGGGCTAGCGGGGGGAATACAGATACGCAGTATTTT.

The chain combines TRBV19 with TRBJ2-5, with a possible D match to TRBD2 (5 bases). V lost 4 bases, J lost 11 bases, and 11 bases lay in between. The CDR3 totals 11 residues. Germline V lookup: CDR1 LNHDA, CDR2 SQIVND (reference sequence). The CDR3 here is CASSSGLRQYF. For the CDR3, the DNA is TGTGCCAGTAGTAGCGGGCTAAGACAGTACTTC.

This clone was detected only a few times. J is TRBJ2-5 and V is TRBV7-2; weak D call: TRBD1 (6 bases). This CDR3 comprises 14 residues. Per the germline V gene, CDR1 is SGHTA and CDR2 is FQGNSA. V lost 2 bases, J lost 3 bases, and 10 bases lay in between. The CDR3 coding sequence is TGTGCCAGCAGCTTATCCCCAGGGGAAGAGACCCAGTACTTC. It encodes CASSLSPGEETQYF.

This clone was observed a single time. Here the CDR3 reads CASRGRDRISSGANVLTF. CDR3 DNA: TGTGCCAGCAGAGGCCGGGACAGAATAAGCTCTGGGGCCAACGTCCTGACTTTC. V gene TRBV2 combines with J gene TRBJ2-6; 7 nucleotides agree with TRBD1. With 6 bases clipped from V and 0 bases from J, the junction kept 11 bases outside the gene matches. Germline CDR1 SNHLY, CDR2 FYNNEI. The CDR3 is made up of 18 amino acids.

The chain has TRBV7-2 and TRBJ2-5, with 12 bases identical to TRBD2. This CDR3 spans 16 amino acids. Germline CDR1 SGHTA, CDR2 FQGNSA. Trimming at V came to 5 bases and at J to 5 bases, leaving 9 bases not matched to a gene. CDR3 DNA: TGTGCCAGCAGCCTAGGGACTAGCGGGCGGGGGGAGACCCAGTACTTC. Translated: CASSLGTSGRGETQYF.

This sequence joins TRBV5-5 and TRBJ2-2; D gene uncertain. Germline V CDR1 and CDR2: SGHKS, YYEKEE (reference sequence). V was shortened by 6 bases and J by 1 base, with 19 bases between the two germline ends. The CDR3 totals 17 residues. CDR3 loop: CASNTRIGPMNTGELFF. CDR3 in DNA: TGTGCCAGCAACACACGGATTGGGCCTATGAACACCGGGGAGCTGTTTTTT.

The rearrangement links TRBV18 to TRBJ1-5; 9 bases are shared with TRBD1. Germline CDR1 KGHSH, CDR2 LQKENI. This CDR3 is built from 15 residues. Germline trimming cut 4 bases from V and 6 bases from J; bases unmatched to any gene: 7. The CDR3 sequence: CASSQMGQGTQPQHF. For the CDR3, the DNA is TGTGCCAGCTCACAGATGGGACAGGGTACTCAGCCCCAGCATTTT. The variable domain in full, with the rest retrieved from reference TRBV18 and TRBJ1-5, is NAGVMQNPRHLVRRRGQEARLRCSPMKGHSHVYWYRQLPEEGLKFMVYLQKENIIDESGMPKERFSAEFPKEGPSILRIQQVVRGDSAAYFCASSQMGQGTQPQHFGDGTRLSIL.

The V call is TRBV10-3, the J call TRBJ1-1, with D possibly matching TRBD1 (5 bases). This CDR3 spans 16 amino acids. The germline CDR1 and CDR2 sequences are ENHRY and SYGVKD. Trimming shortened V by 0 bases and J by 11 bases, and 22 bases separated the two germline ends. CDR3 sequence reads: CAISESSGRGAPNAFF. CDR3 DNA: TGTGCCATCAGTGAGTCGAGTGGGAGGGGAGCCCCGAATGCTTTCTTT.

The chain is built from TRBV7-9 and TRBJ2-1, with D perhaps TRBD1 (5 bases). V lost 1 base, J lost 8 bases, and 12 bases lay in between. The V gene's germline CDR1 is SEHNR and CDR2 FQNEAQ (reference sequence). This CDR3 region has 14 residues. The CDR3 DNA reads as TGTGCCAGCAGCTTAGGGCAGGGTTTTGATGAGCAGTTCTTC. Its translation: CASSLGQGFDEQFF. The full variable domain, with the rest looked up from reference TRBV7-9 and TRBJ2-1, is DTGVSQNPRHKITKRGQNVTFRCDPISEHNRLYWYRQTLGQGPEFLTYFQNEAQLEKSRLLSDRFSAERPKGSFSTLEIQRTEQGDSAMYLCASSLGQGFDEQFFGPGTRLTVL.

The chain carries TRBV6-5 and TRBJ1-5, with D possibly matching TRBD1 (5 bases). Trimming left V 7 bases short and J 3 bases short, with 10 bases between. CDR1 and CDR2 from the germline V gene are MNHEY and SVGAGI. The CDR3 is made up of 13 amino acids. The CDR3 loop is CASKATVNQPQHF. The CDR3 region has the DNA TGTGCCAGCAAAGCGACAGTCAATCAGCCCCAGCATTTT.

The CDR3 DNA follows: TGTGCCAGCAGCCAAGGGCGGGAGGGCTCCTACGAGCAGTACTTC. Protein sequence: CASSQGREGSYEQYF. The chain joins TRBV4-2 to TRBJ2-7; 9 nucleotides align to TRBD2. This CDR3 is built from 15 residues. The J segment lost 0 bases and the V segment lost 1 base, leaving 1 base of the junction unmatched. Germline CDR1 LGHNA, CDR2 YNFKEQ.

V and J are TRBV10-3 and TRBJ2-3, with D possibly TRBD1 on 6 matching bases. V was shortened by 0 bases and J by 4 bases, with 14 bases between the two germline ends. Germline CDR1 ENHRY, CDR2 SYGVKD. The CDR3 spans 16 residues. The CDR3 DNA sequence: TGTGCCATCAGTGAGTCGGGGGCGGCAGAACCAGATACGCAGTATTTT. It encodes CAISESGAAEPDTQYF.